This T cell receptor (beta chain) was recorded in a study of early T cells in non-severe SARS-CoV-2 infection. As for the study in general: Alpha and beta chains were unpaired, from unsorted whole-blood bulk RNA.

TCRdb used MiXCR to reprocess the 5' RACE reads, holding one entry per CDR3 protein. Seen here are 70,000 to 90,000 distinct CDR3 sequences, 10% to 12% observed once, and the top ten hold 4.7%. This clonotype was detected ten times or more. Material for sequencing was whole blood. This sequence was found in an adult who was a healthcare worker with PCR-confirmed SARS-CoV-2 infection or an uninfected control (not recorded which).

The CDR3, as DNA: TGTGCCAGCAGTCGAACAAGGGGGTCTTCCACCTACGAGCAGTACTTC. This sequence encodes CASSRTRGSSTYEQYF. This chain uses TRBV27 with TRBJ2-7; D possibly corresponds to TRBD1 (6 bases). The germline CDR1 and CDR2 sequences are MNHEY and SMNVEV (reference sequence). Deletions cut 5 bases from V and 2 bases from J, with 19 bases between. The CDR3 consists of 16 residues.